This passage covers 4 T cell receptor beta chains from one sample sequenced in a study of post-analysis software for immune sequencing data. Study-wide results and limits: Patients used four to six TRBV segments, including TRBV5-6, TRBV5-1 and TRBV20-1, more often than controls.

The antigens of these receptors remain unknown. Unique molecular identifiers were carried by the TCR beta cDNA libraries. Each CDR3 protein is one row after TCRdb ran MiXCR on the PCR reads. The table has roughly 670,000 distinct CDR3 sequences, approximately 59% seen once; the top ten hold 11%. Material: blood. Every receptor here comes from a girl aged 2-9 years with multiple sclerosis.

This chain joins TRBV29-1 and TRBJ2-1; either TRBD1 or TRBD2 may fit D (6 bases each). CDR3 size: 14 residues. The V gene lost 5 bases and the J gene lost 8 bases, with 19 bases spanning the gap. CDR1 and CDR2 from the germline V gene are SQVTM and ANQGSEA. CDR3 DNA: TGCAGCGTTCCACCCCCTGCCGGGGGCTATGAGCAGTTCTTC. This sequence encodes CSVPPPAGGYEQFF.

The chain joins TRBV2 to TRBJ2-5; D is unresolved. The V end was cut by 1 base, the J end by 5 bases, with 17 bases between. CDR1 and CDR2 (germline): SNHLY, FYNNEI. The CDR3 is 16 amino acids. The CDR3 DNA sequence: TGTGCCAGCAGTGAAGGGATGAACTTTGACGGGGAGACCCAGTACTTC. This codes for CASSEGMNFDGETQYF.

This chain joins TRBV4-1 and TRBJ1-2; D is perhaps TRBD1 (5 bases). The V gene's germline CDR1 is MGHRA and CDR2 YSYEKL. The CDR3 length is 14 residues. Trimming took off 1 base at V and 6 bases at J, with 12 bases between the two ends. The CDR3 sequence: CASSQVGQGDGYTF. As DNA, the CDR3 is TGCGCCAGCAGCCAAGTAGGCCAGGGTGATGGCTACACCTTC.

This clonotype was counted a few times. The rearrangement joins TRBV12-3 or TRBV12-4 to TRBJ1-5, with a tentative D call TRBD1 (5 bases). V was shortened by 4 bases and J by 4 bases, with 11 bases between the two germline ends. The CDR3 consists of 14 residues. The CDR3 nucleotides read TGTGCCAGCAGTTGGGTTGGGGGAAATCAGCCCCAGCATTTT. Amino acids: CASSWVGGNQPQHF.